The clone carrying this TCR beta chain was seen a handful of times. TCRdb fed the RT-PCR reads into MiXCR, producing one record per CDR3 protein. The table lists 200,000 to 250,000 distinct CDR3 sequences, about 14% of them singletons. The sample originates from a study of patients and donors after allogeneic stem cell transplantation. The receptor was derived from a human donor who was either an allogeneic HSCT recipient or a stem cell or donor lymphocyte infusion donor (not recorded which). It is not recorded whose cells these are; they may come from a transplant donor. The sample consisted of blood, either unsorted or a sorted T cell fraction (not recorded which).

The CDR3 bases are TGCAGTGCCCCGCGGCGTGCAGGGAGCTCCTATAATTCACCCCTCCACTTT. Translating gives CSAPRRAGSSYNSPLHF. This chain links TRBV20-1 with TRBJ1-6; perhaps TRBD1 as D (5 bases). Germline V gene sequence: CDR1 DFQATT, CDR2 SNEGSKA (reference sequence). Trimming took 6 bases from V and 0 from J, leaving 18 bases between them. CDR3 length equals 17 residues.